These 17 T cell receptor beta chains came from one sample sequenced in a study of human T cells and chemical hapten exposure. TCRdb processed the RACE reads anew with MiXCR; each CDR3 protein has one entry. The table has 350,000 or so distinct CDR3 sequences, about 7% seen once. Time point denoted: patch test 1, 2 weeks after DPC sensitization. Treatment defined: therapeutic diphenylcyclopropenone sensitization with weekly scalp DPC. The specimen was whole blood, collected in connection with sensitization to the hapten diphenylcyclopropenone (DPC). These receptors all stem from a woman aged 18-29 years with alopecia areata. Some clones in this sample may be carry-over from other donors' samples.

V gene TRBV19 combines with J gene TRBJ2-1; D is ambiguous. Germline assignment: CDR1 LNHDA and CDR2 SQIVND (reference sequence). The CDR3 sequence is 13 residues long. The germline V and J ends were trimmed by 3 bases and 0 bases, with 3 bases remaining between them. CDR3 bases: TGTGCCAGTAGTATGGGCTCCTACAATGAGCAGTTCTTC. Protein product: CASSMGSYNEQFF. The whole variable domain, filled in from reference TRBV19 and TRBJ2-1, reads DGGITQSPKYLFRKEGQNVTLSCEQNLNHDAMYWYRQDPGQGLRLIYYSQIVNDFQKGDIAEGYSVSREKKESFPLTVTSAQKNPTAFYLCASSMGSYNEQFFGPGTRLTVL.

This clonotype has at least ten counts. The V and J genes are TRBV27 and TRBJ2-7; D could derive from TRBD1 or TRBD2 (5 bases each). The CDR3 length is 13 residues. Germline CDR1 and CDR2: MNHEY and SMNVEV (reference sequence). V was trimmed by 2 bases and J by 3 bases, leaving 8 bases between them. As DNA, the CDR3 is TGTGCCAGCAGTTTAGGGGGTGTCTACGAGCAGTACTTC. It specifies CASSLGGVYEQYF.

The chain has TRBV7-2 and TRBJ2-5; maybe TRBD1 (5 bases). The CDR3 spans 15 residues. Germline loops: CDR1 SGHTA, CDR2 FQGNSA. The germline V and J ends were trimmed by 3 bases and 3 bases, with 14 bases remaining between them. The CDR3 reads CASSFTTDSEETQYF. The CDR3 coding sequence is TGTGCCAGCAGCTTCACGACAGATTCCGAAGAGACCCAGTACTTC.

This clonotype was detected many times. The chain uses TRBV6-2 or TRBV6-3 and TRBJ1-2; TRBD1 matches at 7 bases. Germline lookup yields CDR1 MNHEY and CDR2 SVGEGT. V gave up 0 bases and J gave up 6 bases; unmatched junction bases: 4. The CDR3 is made up of 14 amino acids. CDR3 sequence: CASSYSTQGNGYTF. The DNA for the CDR3 is TGTGCCAGCAGTTACTCGACACAGGGGAATGGCTACACCTTC.

This clonotype was recorded at least ten times. J is TRBJ2-3 and V is TRBV7-8; D possibly corresponds to TRBD2 (7 bases). Trimming took 4 bases from V and 2 from J, leaving 16 bases between them. The CDR3 is 16 amino acids. Germline V gene lookup returns CDR1 SGHVS and CDR2 FQNEAQ. The CDR3 spells CASSSEGGGFTDTQYF. As DNA, the CDR3 is TGTGCCAGCAGCTCCGAGGGAGGGGGGTTCACAGATACGCAGTATTTT.

The chain employs TRBV11-2 and TRBJ2-7; D is ambiguous. Per the germline V gene, CDR1 is SGHAT and CDR2 is FQNNGV. The CDR3 is 11 amino acids. V lost 5 bases, J lost 9 bases, and 11 bases lay in between. The CDR3 sequence is CASSPSGLQYF. Written as DNA, the CDR3 is TGTGCCAGCAGCCCCTCCGGGCTGCAGTACTTC.

This clonotype was counted only a few times. This chain connects TRBV18 to TRBJ1-1; D gene uncertain. The length of the CDR3 is 16 residues. From germline, CDR1 is KGHSH and CDR2 LQKENI. V was trimmed by 3 bases and J by 5 bases, leaving 19 bases between them. CDR3 coding DNA: TGTGCCAGCTCACCCCTGCGTCCGTCTTTGGAGACTGAAGCTTTCTTT. Its translation: CASSPLRPSLETEAFF.

This clonotype was seen a handful of times. This rearrangement joins TRBV7-2 to TRBJ1-2; a possible D gene is TRBD1 (5 bases). Germline CDR1 is SGHTA and CDR2 is FQGNSA. The CDR3 is 14 residues long. V lost 4 bases and J lost 0, with 9 bases in between. The CDR3 is CASSSGTTNYGYTF. The DNA of the CDR3 is TGTGCCAGCAGCTCCGGGACGACTAACTATGGCTACACCTTC.

This rearrangement joins TRBV27 to TRBJ2-7, with TRBD2 matching 9 bases. Trimming removed 5 bases from V and 5 bases from J; junction bases left unmatched: 10. This CDR3 spans 15 amino acids. Germline V gene lookup returns CDR1 MNHEY and CDR2 SMNVEV (reference sequence). The CDR3 sequence is CASSRSGTSQNEQYF. CDR3 DNA: TGTGCCAGCAGTCGATCCGGGACTAGCCAGAACGAGCAGTACTTC.

This clonotype was detected only a few times. In DNA, the CDR3 is TGTGCCAGCAGCTTAGCAGAACATCTAATAACCTTCGAAAGCTATGGCTACACCTTC. Protein: CASSLAEHLITFESYGYTF. V and J are TRBV7-8 and TRBJ1-2; D not resolved. V was clipped by 0 bases and J by 4 bases, with 24 bases between them. The germline V gene encodes CDR1 SGHVS and CDR2 FQNEAQ. The CDR3 loop spans 19 amino acids.

This clonotype was counted at least ten times. The chain links TRBV4-1 to TRBJ2-1; D may be TRBD1 (6 bases). V lost 0 bases and J 2 bases, leaving 11 bases between the germline ends. The CDR3 contains 16 residues. Germline CDR1 and CDR2: MGHRA and YSYEKL. CDR3 DNA: TGCGCCAGCAGCCAAGAATCAGCAGGGGCCTACAATGAGCAGTTCTTC. This gives the protein CASSQESAGAYNEQFF.

In nucleotides, the CDR3 is TGTGCCAGCAGCTTAGCGAACCGGGTCGGCGGGGAGCTGTTTTTT. This sequence encodes CASSLANRVGGELFF. The chain carries TRBV7-9 and TRBJ2-2; D not resolved. The CDR3 covers 15 residues. Per germline, CDR1 SEHNR and CDR2 FQNEAQ (reference sequence). V was pared by 0 bases and J by 7 bases, with 12 bases between.

The chain is built from TRBV7-2 and TRBJ2-7, with D possibly matching TRBD1 (6 bases). This CDR3 contains 15 residues. Trimming took off 5 bases at V and 2 bases at J, with 16 bases between the two ends. CDR1 SGHTA and CDR2 FQGNSA come from the germline V gene. The CDR3 loop is CASSLSTGPTYEQYF. The CDR3, as DNA: TGTGCCAGCAGCCTATCGACAGGCCCTACCTACGAGCAGTACTTC.

The genes are TRBV18 and TRBJ1-2; D call uncertain. Germline lookup yields CDR1 KGHSH and CDR2 LQKENI. Trimming pared 2 bases from V and 7 bases from J, leaving 8 bases between. The CDR3 extends over 12 amino acids. The chain's CDR3 is CASSPDIFGYTF. The CDR3 nucleotides read TGTGCCAGCTCACCAGACATTTTTGGCTACACCTTC.

The sample holds many counts of this clonotype. The chain joins TRBV7-2 to TRBJ2-3, with 8 bases identical to TRBD2. V lost 3 bases and J lost 2; bases outside the gene matches: 1. The CDR3 runs to 14 residues. CDR1 SGHTA and CDR2 FQGNSA come from the germline V gene. CDR3 in amino acids: CASSFSGATDTQYF. The CDR3 region has the DNA TGTGCCAGCAGCTTTAGCGGGGCCACAGATACGCAGTATTTT.

The chain recombines TRBV27 with TRBJ1-6, with D perhaps matching TRBD1 (5 bases). CDR3 length equals 16 residues. The germline V gene has CDR1 MNHEY and CDR2 SMNVEV (reference sequence). Trimming took off 4 bases at V and 2 bases at J, with 12 bases between the two ends. CDR3: CASSYRGKTYNSPLHF. The CDR3 DNA follows: TGTGCCAGCAGTTATCGGGGGAAGACCTATAATTCACCCCTCCACTTT.

The chain is built from TRBV12-3 or TRBV12-4 and TRBJ2-1; D call uncertain. The CDR3 is made up of 12 amino acids. The V gene lost 2 bases and the J gene lost 9 bases, with 8 bases spanning the gap. The CDR3 nucleotides are TGTGCCAGCAGTTTAATCGACGGTGAGCAGTTCTTC. Its translation is CASSLIDGEQFF.